The T cell receptor (beta chain) under discussion was sequenced for a study of T cell clonotyping in hematopoietic cell transplantation. Here immunoSEQ multiplex PCR was the method, and the copy in TCRdb shows in-frame clones only, minus some. The sample has some 8,000 clones; approximately 90% are singletons. Germline CDR1 and CDR2: GTSNPN and SVGIG (reference sequence). The CDR3 loop spans 14 amino acids. Losses at the gene ends were 3 bases for V and 6 bases for J; bases not matched to a gene: 6. Sample: PBMCs, taken 180 days after allogeneic stem cell transplant. This clonotype was sampled from a female patient aged 50-59 years who had an allogeneic stem cell transplant from an unrelated donor, so the T cells may come from the graft donor. Some clones in this sample may be carry-over from other donors' samples. The rearrangement joins TRBV30 to TRBJ1-5; TRBD1 agrees at 9 bases. The CDR3 nucleotides are TGTGCCTGGAGGGACAGGGGAGAAGGTCAGCCCCAGCATTTT. Protein sequence: CAWRDRGEGQPQHF.